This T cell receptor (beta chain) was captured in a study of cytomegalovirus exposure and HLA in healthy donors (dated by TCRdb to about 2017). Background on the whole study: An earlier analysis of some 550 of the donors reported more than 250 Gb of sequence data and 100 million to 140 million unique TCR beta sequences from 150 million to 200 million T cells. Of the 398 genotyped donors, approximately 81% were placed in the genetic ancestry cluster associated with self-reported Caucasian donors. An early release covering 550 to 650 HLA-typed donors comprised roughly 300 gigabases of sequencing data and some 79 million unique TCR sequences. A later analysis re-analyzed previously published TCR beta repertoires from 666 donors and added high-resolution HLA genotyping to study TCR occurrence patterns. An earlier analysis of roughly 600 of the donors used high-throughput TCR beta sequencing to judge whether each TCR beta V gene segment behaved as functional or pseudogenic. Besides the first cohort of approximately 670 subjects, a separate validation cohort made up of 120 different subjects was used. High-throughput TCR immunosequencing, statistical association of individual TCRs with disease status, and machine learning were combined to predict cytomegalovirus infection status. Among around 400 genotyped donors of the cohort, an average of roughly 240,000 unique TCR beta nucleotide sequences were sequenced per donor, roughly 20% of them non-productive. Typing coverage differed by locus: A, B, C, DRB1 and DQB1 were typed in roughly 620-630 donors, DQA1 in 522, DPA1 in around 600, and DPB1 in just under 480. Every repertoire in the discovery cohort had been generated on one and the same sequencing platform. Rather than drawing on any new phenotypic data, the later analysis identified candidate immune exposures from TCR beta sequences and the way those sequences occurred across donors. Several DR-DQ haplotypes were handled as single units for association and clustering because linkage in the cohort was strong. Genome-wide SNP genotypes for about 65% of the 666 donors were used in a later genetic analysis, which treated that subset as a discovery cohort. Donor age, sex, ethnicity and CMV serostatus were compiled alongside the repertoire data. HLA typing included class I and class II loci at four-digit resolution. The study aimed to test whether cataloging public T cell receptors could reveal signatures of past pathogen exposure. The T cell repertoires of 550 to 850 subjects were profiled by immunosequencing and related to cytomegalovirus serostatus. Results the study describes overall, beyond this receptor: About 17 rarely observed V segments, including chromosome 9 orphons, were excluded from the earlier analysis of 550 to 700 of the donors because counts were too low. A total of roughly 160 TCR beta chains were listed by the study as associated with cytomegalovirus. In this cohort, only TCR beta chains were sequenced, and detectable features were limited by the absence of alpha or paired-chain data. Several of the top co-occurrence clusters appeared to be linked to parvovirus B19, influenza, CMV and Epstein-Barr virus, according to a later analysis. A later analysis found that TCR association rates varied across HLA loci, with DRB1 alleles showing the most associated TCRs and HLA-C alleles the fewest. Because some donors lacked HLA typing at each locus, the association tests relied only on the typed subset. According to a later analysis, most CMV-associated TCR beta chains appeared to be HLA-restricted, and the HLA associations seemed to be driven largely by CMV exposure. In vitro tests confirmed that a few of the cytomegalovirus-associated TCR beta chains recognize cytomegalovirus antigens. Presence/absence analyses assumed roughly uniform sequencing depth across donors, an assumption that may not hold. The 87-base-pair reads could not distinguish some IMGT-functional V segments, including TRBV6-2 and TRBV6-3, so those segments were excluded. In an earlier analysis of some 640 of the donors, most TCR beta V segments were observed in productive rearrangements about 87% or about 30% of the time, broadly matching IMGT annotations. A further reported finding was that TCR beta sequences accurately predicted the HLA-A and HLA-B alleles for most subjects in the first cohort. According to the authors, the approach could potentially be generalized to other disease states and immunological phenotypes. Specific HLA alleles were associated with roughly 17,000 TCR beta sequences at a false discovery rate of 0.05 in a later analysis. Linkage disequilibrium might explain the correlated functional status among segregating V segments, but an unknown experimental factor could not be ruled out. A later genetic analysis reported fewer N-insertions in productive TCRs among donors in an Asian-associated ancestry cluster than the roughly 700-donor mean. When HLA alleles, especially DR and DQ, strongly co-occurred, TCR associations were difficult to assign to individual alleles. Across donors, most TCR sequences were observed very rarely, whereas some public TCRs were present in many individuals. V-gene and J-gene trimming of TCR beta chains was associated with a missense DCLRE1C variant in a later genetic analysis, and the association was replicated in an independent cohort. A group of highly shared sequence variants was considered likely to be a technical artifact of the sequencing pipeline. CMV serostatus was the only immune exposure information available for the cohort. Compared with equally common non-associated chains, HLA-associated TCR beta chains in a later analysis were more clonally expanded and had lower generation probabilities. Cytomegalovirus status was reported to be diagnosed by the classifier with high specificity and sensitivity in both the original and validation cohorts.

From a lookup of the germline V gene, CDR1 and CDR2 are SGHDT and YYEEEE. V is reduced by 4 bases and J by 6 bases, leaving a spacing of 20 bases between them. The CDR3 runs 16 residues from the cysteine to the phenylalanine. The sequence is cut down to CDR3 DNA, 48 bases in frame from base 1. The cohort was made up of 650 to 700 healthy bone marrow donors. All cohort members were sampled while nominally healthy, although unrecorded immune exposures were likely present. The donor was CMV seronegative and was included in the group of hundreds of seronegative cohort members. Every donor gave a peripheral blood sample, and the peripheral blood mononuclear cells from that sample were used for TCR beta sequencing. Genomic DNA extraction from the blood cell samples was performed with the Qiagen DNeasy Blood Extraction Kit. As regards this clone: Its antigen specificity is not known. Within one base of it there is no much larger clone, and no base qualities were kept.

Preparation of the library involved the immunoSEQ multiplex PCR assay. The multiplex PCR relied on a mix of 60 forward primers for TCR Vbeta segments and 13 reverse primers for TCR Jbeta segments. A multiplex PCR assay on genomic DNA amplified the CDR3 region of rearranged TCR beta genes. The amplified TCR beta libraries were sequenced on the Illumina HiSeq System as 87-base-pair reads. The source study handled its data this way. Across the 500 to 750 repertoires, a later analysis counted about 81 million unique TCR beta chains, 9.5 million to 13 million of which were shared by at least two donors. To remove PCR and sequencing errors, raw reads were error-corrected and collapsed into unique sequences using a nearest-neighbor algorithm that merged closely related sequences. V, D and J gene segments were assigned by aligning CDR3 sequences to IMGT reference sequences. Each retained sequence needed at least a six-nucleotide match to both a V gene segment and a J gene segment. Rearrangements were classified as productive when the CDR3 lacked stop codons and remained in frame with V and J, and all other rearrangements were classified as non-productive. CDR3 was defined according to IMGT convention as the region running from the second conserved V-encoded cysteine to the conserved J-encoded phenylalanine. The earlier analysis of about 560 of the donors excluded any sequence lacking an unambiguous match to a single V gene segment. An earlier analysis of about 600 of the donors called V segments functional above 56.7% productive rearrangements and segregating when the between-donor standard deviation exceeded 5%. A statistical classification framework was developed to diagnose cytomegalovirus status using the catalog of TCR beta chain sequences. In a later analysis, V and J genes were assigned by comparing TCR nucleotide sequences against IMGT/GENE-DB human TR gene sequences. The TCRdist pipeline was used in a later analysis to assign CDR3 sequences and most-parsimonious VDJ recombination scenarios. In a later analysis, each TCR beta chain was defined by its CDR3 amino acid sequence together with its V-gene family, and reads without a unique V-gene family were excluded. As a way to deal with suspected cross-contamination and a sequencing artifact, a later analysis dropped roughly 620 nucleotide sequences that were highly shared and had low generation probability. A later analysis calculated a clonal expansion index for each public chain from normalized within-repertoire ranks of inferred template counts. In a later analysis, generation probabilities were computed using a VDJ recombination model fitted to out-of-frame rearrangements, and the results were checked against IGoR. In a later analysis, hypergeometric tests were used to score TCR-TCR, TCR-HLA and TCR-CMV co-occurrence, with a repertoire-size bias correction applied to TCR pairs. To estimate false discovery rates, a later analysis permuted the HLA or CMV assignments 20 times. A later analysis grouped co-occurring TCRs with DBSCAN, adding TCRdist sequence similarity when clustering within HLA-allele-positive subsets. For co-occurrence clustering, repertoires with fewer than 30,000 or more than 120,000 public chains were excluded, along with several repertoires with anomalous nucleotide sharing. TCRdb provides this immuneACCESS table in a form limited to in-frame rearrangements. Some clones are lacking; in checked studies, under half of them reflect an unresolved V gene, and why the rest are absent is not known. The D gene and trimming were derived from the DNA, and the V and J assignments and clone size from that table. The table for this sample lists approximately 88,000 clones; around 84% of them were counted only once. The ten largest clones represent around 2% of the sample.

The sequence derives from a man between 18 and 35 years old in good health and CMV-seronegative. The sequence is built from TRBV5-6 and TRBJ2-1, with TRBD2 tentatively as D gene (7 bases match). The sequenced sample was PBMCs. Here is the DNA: TGTGCCAGCAGCCCCCGGTGGGGGGGGCGCGGCAATGAGCAGTTCTTC. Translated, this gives CASSPRWGGRGNEQFF.